This entry lists 24 T cell receptor beta chains sequenced from one sample in a study of CD8+ T cells in alopecia areata (dated by TCRdb to 2017 to 2018). Sample time point, as interpreted from the label and publication: around 29 days on oral tofacitinib. Per the publication, the treatment or condition label means: oral pan-JAK inhibitor, 5-10 mg twice daily. Library preparation was by the immunoSEQ multiplex PCR assay. RNA was extracted from all samples and reverse transcribed into cDNA as template for TCR sequencing. In TCRdb, the immuneACCESS table is reduced to in-frame sequences with V and J assigned. These tables do not hold every clone; where another copy was compared, an unresolved V gene accounts for under half, and the others remain unexplained. The sample table lists about 130,000 clones, about 51% of them with a count of one. The ten largest make up approximately 15% of the sample. The sample consisted of CD8+ T cells sorted from blood, taken at week 4, from a patient treated with tofacitinib. These receptors were collected from a human donor with alopecia areata.

The J gene is TRBJ2-7, the V gene TRBV19, with 7 bases matching TRBD1. The CDR3 is 14 amino acids. V shed 3 bases and J 2 bases; nucleotides not matched to a gene: 4. CDR1 and CDR2 from the germline V gene are LNHDA and SQIVND (reference sequence). CDR3 region: CASSMTGRTYEQYF. The CDR3 DNA sequence: TGTGCCAGTAGTATGACAGGGCGTACCTACGAGCAGTACTTC. The entire variable domain, with the rest obtained from reference TRBV19 and TRBJ2-7, is as follows: DGGITQSPKYLFRKEGQNVTLSCEQNLNHDAMYWYRQDPGQGLRLIYYSQIVNDFQKGDIAEGYSVSREKKESFPLTVTSAQKNPTAFYLCASSMTGRTYEQYFGPGTRLTVT.

The CDR3 DNA reads as TGTGCCTGGAGTGTGCAGGGGGCGTACACTGAAGCTTTCTTT. Protein product: CAWSVQGAYTEAFF. This chain uses TRBV30 with TRBJ1-1; 8 bases agree with TRBD1. Trimming cost V 0 bases and J 3 bases; bases outside gene matches: 3. This CDR3 is 14 amino acids long. Germline V lookup: CDR1 GTSNPN, CDR2 SVGIG (reference sequence). Full variable domain (remainder filled in from reference TRBV30 and TRBJ1-1): SQTIHQWPATLVQPVGSPLSLECTVEGTSNPNLYWYRQAAGRGLQLLFYSVGIGQISSEVPQNLSASRPQDRQFILSSKKLLLSDSGFYLCAWSVQGAYTEAFFGQGTRLTVV.

Turning to this clone: Compared with germline, one end of the junction differs, possibly owing to a read error. This rearrangement joins TRBV7-3 to TRBJ2-1, with D tentatively TRBD2 (6 bases). CDR1 is SGHTA, CDR2 FQGTGA, per germline. The CDR3 is made up of 16 amino acids. CDR3 amino acids: CASSNPGTSSNNEQFF. The CDR3 nucleotides read TGTGCCAGCAGCAATCCTGGGACTTCCTCCAACAATGAGCAGTTCTTC.

The sample holds a few counts of this clone. The genes are TRBV7-2 and TRBJ1-6; no clear D. V dropped 5 bases and J dropped 5 bases, with 13 bases sitting between them. Germline CDR1 and CDR2: SGHTA and FQGNSA. The CDR3 has 15 amino acids. The CDR3 DNA follows: TGTGCCAGCAGCCCGTGGACGGCCGATAATTCACCCCTCCACTTT. Its protein is CASSPWTADNSPLHF.

The chain is built from TRBV5-1 and TRBJ1-6, with unresolved D. The V gene lost 0 bases and the J gene lost 12 bases, with 10 bases spanning the gap. Germline lookup yields CDR1 SGHRS and CDR2 YFSETQ. The CDR3 is made up of 13 amino acids. The CDR3 loop is CASSLGVRLPLHF. The CDR3 DNA is TGCGCCAGCAGCTTGGGGGTTCGATTACCCCTCCACTTT.

This clone was counted once. This chain uses TRBV2 with TRBJ2-1; D is perhaps TRBD1 or TRBD2 (5 bases each). Germline-derived CDR1 and CDR2 are SNHLY and FYNNEI. V shed 9 bases and J shed 4 bases, with 13 bases lying between them. The CDR3 extends over 13 amino acids. The CDR3 sequence: CARDRGPYNEQFF. The CDR3 nucleotides are TGTGCCAGGGATCGGGGACCATACAATGAGCAGTTCTTC. The full variable domain, its missing parts supplied by reference TRBV2 and TRBJ2-1, is EPEVTQTPSHQVTQMGQEVILRCVPISNHLYFYWYRQILGQKVEFLVSFYNNEISEKSEIFDDQFSVERPDGSNFTLKIRSTKLEDSAMYFCARDRGPYNEQFFGPGTRLTVL.

This chain joins TRBV11-2 and TRBJ1-1; 9 bases are a match to TRBD1. Germline lookup yields CDR1 SGHAT and CDR2 FQNNGV. This CDR3 has 14 amino acids. Trimming removed 5 bases from V and 2 bases from J; junction bases left unmatched: 3. The CDR3 DNA sequence: TGTGCCAGCAGCGGGACAGGGAGCAACACTGAAGCTTTCTTT. Translation: CASSGTGSNTEAFF. Looking up the rest from reference TRBV11-2 and TRBJ1-1 gives the full variable domain: EAGVAQSPRYKIIEKRQSVAFWCNPISGHATLYWYQQILGQGPKLLIQFQNNGVVDDSQLPKDRFSAERLKGVDSTLKIQPAKLEDSAVYLCASSGTGSNTEAFFGQGTRLTVV.

The V call is TRBV7-8, the J call TRBJ2-7; TRBD1 aligns across 9 bases. Trimming cost V 5 bases and J 4 bases; bases outside gene matches: 9. This CDR3 is built from 15 residues. CDR1 and CDR2 from the germline V gene are SGHVS and FQNEAQ. CDR3 bases: TGTGCCAGCAGCGGGCCCGGGACAGGGACGTACGAGCAGTACTTC. This encodes CASSGPGTGTYEQYF.

This clone was counted a few times. This CDR3 reads CASTSRLTINYGYTF. The CDR3 DNA reads as TGTGCCAGCACCTCTCGGCTTACAATCAATTATGGCTACACCTTC. The chain has TRBV13 and TRBJ1-2, with D hard to call. CDR3 size: 15 residues. Trimming left V 7 bases short and J 5 bases short, with 20 bases between. The germline V gene encodes CDR1 PRHDT and CDR2 FYEKMQ (reference sequence).

The chain employs TRBV5-1 and TRBJ1-1; no clear D. The length of the CDR3 is 13 residues. Germline V gene sequence: CDR1 SGHRS, CDR2 YFSETQ. V lost 4 bases and J lost 7, with 14 bases in between. DNA of the CDR3: TGCGCCAGCAGCCCGGCCGGGGAATTTGAAGCTTTCTTT. As protein: CASSPAGEFEAFF.

The J gene is TRBJ2-7, the V gene TRBV7-8; 8 positions agree with TRBD1. This CDR3 region has 14 residues. Germline CDR1 is SGHVS and CDR2 is FQNEAQ. V was pared by 4 bases and J by 5 bases, with 7 bases of the junction left unmatched. The CDR3: CASSSRTGLDEQYF. The CDR3 coding sequence is TGTGCCAGCAGCTCGAGGACAGGGCTGGACGAGCAGTACTTC.

There are a few counts of this clone. The chain links TRBV10-3 to TRBJ2-6; 9 nucleotides match TRBD1. The CDR3 contains 16 residues. The junction had 2 bases not matched to a gene; V was cut back by 3 bases and J by 2 bases. Per the germline V gene, CDR1 is ENHRY and CDR2 is SYGVKD. CDR3 nucleotide sequence: TGTGCCATCAGTGACGACAGGGGGGCTGGGGCCAACGTCCTGACTTTC. It is translated as CAISDDRGAGANVLTF.

V usage is TRBV6-5 and J usage is TRBJ2-5, with 7 bases fitting TRBD1. Unmatched junction bases numbered 6, after V lost 6 bases and J lost 5 bases. Germline V gene lookup returns CDR1 MNHEY and CDR2 SVGAGI. This CDR3 spans 13 amino acids. The CDR3 loop reads CASRDRFRETQYF. Here the CDR3 DNA reads TGTGCCAGCAGGGACAGGTTTCGGGAGACCCAGTACTTC.

The chain couples TRBV4-1 to TRBJ2-7; D tentatively reads TRBD1 or TRBD2 (5 bases each). Trimming took off 3 bases at V and 3 bases at J, with 15 bases between the two ends. CDR3 length: 15 amino acids. The V gene's germline CDR1 is MGHRA and CDR2 YSYEKL. CDR3 nucleotide sequence: TGCGCCAGCAGCCAGGAGGTGACAGCCAGCTACGAGCAGTACTTC. Translated: CASSQEVTASYEQYF.

CDR3 nucleotide sequence: TGTGCCAGTAGTATAGATGTGCGGCAGGGGGCCTACGAGCAGTACTTC. Protein: CASSIDVRQGAYEQYF. J is TRBJ2-7 and V is TRBV19; 7 nucleotides agree with TRBD1. Trimming took 0 bases from V and 2 from J; bases not matched to a gene: 7. The CDR3 is 16 residues long. CDR1 is LNHDA and CDR2 is SQIVND in the germline V gene (reference sequence).

This clone occurred a few times. This rearrangement joins TRBV15 to TRBJ2-1; 9 bases align to TRBD1. Trimming cost V 5 bases and J 5 bases; bases outside gene matches: 10. Germline values: CDR1 LNHNV, CDR2 YYDKDF (reference sequence). This CDR3 region has 16 residues. The CDR3 loop reads CATSEGTGIGHNEQFF. The CDR3 DNA is TGTGCCACCAGCGAGGGGACAGGGATTGGGCACAATGAGCAGTTCTTC.

V usage is TRBV27 and J usage is TRBJ1-6; no clear D. With 5 bases removed from V and 7 bases from J, the gap between germline ends came to 12 bases. This CDR3 spans 14 amino acids. Germline CDR1 reads MNHEY; CDR2 reads SMNVEV (reference sequence). The CDR3 sequence: CASSPDYLNSPLHF. DNA of the CDR3: TGTGCCAGCAGTCCAGATTACCTAAATTCACCCCTCCACTTT.

V and J are TRBV2 and TRBJ1-5; D is ambiguous. Germline V gene sequence: CDR1 SNHLY, CDR2 FYNNEI. V lost 10 bases, J lost 7 bases, and 17 bases lay in between. CDR3 length: 13 amino acids. In DNA form, the CDR3 reads TGTGCCACCGGGAGGAGAGATGGGCAGCCCCAGCATTTT. Protein: CATGRRDGQPQHF.

This clone was picked up a small number of times. This chain links TRBV4-1 with TRBJ2-7; 7 bases are shared with TRBD1. CDR1 is MGHRA and CDR2 is YSYEKL in the germline V gene. Germline trimming cut 2 bases from V and 5 bases from J; bases unmatched to any gene: 3. CDR3 length: 13 amino acids. This CDR3 is CASSQNRGHEQYF. CDR3 DNA: TGCGCCAGCAGCCAAAATAGGGGGCACGAGCAGTACTTC.

This clone has only one observation. The chain employs TRBV30 and TRBJ1-6; D uncertain. The CDR3 extends over 13 amino acids. The germline CDR1 and CDR2 sequences are GTSNPN and SVGIG (reference sequence). Trimming took 1 base from V and 10 from J, leaving 11 bases between them. The CDR3 sequence is CAWSDLSNSPLHF. The CDR3 DNA reads TGTGCCTGGAGTGATCTGTCTAACTCACCCCTCCACTTT.

The chain combines TRBV4-1 with TRBJ1-5, with D hard to call. Germline assignment: CDR1 MGHRA and CDR2 YSYEKL. V lost 3 bases to trimming and J lost 0 bases, with 9 bases between them. The CDR3 is 15 residues long. The CDR3 reads CASSHEEFSNQPQHF. The CDR3 DNA reads TGCGCCAGCAGCCATGAGGAGTTTAGCAATCAGCCCCAGCATTTT.

This clone was seen a single time. The chain has TRBV30 and TRBJ1-6; possibly TRBD1 for D (5 bases). The germline V and J ends were trimmed by 3 bases and 8 bases, with 14 bases remaining between them. In germline, CDR1 is GTSNPN, CDR2 SVGIG (reference sequence). The CDR3 sequence is 14 residues long. CDR3 sequence reads: CAWRSVGGYSPLHF. As DNA, the CDR3 is TGTGCCTGGAGGTCAGTCGGGGGGTATTCACCCCTCCACTTT.

This clone was detected a few times. The V call is TRBV9, the J call TRBJ2-7; D may be TRBD2 (5 bases). Germline CDR1 reads SGDLS; CDR2 reads YYNGEE. V was shortened by 1 base and J by 5 bases, with 13 bases between the two germline ends. The CDR3 is 14 amino acids. This chain's CDR3 is CASSVSGKKDEQYF. CDR3 coding DNA: TGTGCCAGCAGCGTATCCGGGAAGAAGGACGAGCAGTACTTC.

The genes are TRBV27 and TRBJ2-3; D unresolved. The V and J ends lost 4 bases and 2 bases respectively, with 19 bases between them. Germline V lookup: CDR1 MNHEY, CDR2 SMNVEV (reference sequence). This CDR3 spans 17 amino acids. CDR3 protein: CASSYSTWGPATDTQYF. CDR3 sequence (DNA): TGTGCCAGCAGTTACTCCACGTGGGGTCCGGCCACAGATACGCAGTATTTT.